The T cell receptor (beta chain) described here comes from a study of blood T cells in healthy people across ages. About the study: Researchers report that template switching captured about one barcoded beta molecule per two T cells. Study conclusions and caveats: There were more naive CD4+ cells and higher diversity in long-lived donors than in aged donors. Diversity figures based on one million T cells were deemed too low.

Concerning this clonotype: Its specificity is unknown. Possible read error: a much larger clone is one base away.

Per the germline V gene, CDR1 is SGHRS and CDR2 is YFSETQ. The CDR3 contains 15 residues. Sample-barcoded 5' priming and a J-beta primer mix drove a second PCR of about 7 to 12 cycles. All samples yielded 3 million or more CDR3-containing paired-end reads. TCRdb independently ran MiXCR on the 5' RACE reads; one entry per CDR3 protein. The table lists about 1,500,000 distinct CDR3 sequences, roughly 28% of them singletons. The receptor was derived from a woman aged 25 to 39 in good health. The chain joins TRBV5-1 to TRBJ2-3, with D perhaps matching TRBD1 or TRBD2 (6 bases each). The sample consisted of blood. CDR3 nucleotides: TGCGCCAGCAACTTGCCCGGGGGCGGTACAGATACGCAGTATTTT. The encoded protein is CASNLPGGGTDTQYF.